These T cell receptor beta chains were read from a single sample in a study of T cell changes during pregnancy in multiple sclerosis. The protocol was immunoSEQ multiplex PCR, while the TCRdb copy is restricted to in-frame clones and leaves out a portion. Among nearly 110,000 clones listed, under 95% were seen once. The sequencing here drew on peripheral blood, taken before pregnancy. The receptors originated from a female donor with multiple sclerosis, enrolled in a pregnancy study. The CDR3 runs from the conserved cysteine through the conserved F or W. The order of the fields is V gene, J gene, D gene, clone size, CDR3 protein, CDR3 DNA. The D gene is left open where the match is weak. Some rows mark clone size as missing; the rest say once, few, many or name a class of expanded clone.

>TRBV12-5|TRBJ2-3|TRBD1|-
CASGSGDRRTDTQYF
TGTGCTAGTGGTTCGGGGGACAGGCGAACAGATACGCAGTATTTT
>TRBV7-2|TRBJ2-7|-|-
CASSLHITGSYEQYF
TGTGCCAGCAGCTTACATATAACAGGGTCCTACGAGCAGTACTTC
>TRBV18|TRBJ2-5|-|-
CASSPLPQDQETQYF
TGTGCCAGCTCACCACTCCCCCAGGATCAAGAGACCCAGTACTTC
>TRBV5-4|TRBJ1-6|-|-
CASSFRGSNSPLHF
TGTGCCAGCAGCTTTCGGGGTTCTAATTCACCCCTCCACTTT
>TRBV18|TRBJ1-1|-|-
CASSGTGTEAFF
TGTGCCAGCTCAGGTACAGGGACTGAAGCTTTCTTT
>TRBV6-6|TRBJ2-1|-|-
CASSSKPQSTAQQFF
TGTGCCAGCAGCTCTAAACCACAATCGACTGCCCAGCAGTTCTTC
>TRBV5-1|TRBJ2-3|TRBD2|-
CASSFQTSGRTDTQYF
TGCGCCAGCAGCTTTCAAACTAGCGGGAGGACAGATACGCAGTATTTT
>TRBV6-5|TRBJ2-7|-|once
CASSYGVEGEQYF
TGTGCCAGCAGTTACGGGGTGGAGGGCGAGCAGTACTTC
>TRBV6-1|TRBJ2-7|-|-
CASSVTIAYEQYF
TGTGCCAGCAGTGTTACTATAGCCTACGAGCAGTACTTC
>TRBV10-2|TRBJ2-7|TRBD2|-
CASSEEVSGAFNEQYF
TGCGCCAGCAGTGAGGAGGTTAGCGGGGCCTTCAACGAGCAGTACTTC
>TRBV18|TRBJ1-1|-|-
CASSPSTAGNTEAFF
TGTGCCAGCTCACCTTCGACGGCGGGGAACACTGAAGCTTTCTTT
>TRBV7-2|TRBJ2-3|-|-
CASSPDITTDTQYF
TGTGCCAGCAGTCCCGACATAACTACAGATACGCAGTATTTT
>TRBV19|TRBJ2-5|TRBD1|-
CASTLSRGQGIETQYF
TGTGCCAGTACTCTAAGCCGCGGACAGGGGATAGAGACCCAGTACTTC
>TRBV4-3|TRBJ1-2|-|-
CASSQEGTWGAHYGYTF
TGCGCCAGCAGCCAAGAGGGTACCTGGGGCGCCCACTATGGCTACACCTTC
>TRBV4-3|TRBJ2-5|TRBD2|-
CASSQDWRGSGGAETQYF
TGCGCCAGCAGCCAAGATTGGAGGGGTAGCGGGGGTGCGGAGACCCAGTACTTC
>TRBV9|TRBJ1-4|-|-
CASSESGTPNEKLFF
TGTGCCAGCAGCGAAAGTGGGACACCCAATGAAAAACTGTTTTTT
>TRBV11-3|TRBJ1-2|-|-
CASSAQETNYGYTF
TGTGCCAGCAGCGCCCAGGAAACTAACTATGGCTACACCTTC
>TRBV6-6|TRBJ1-2|TRBD1|-
CASSAPDRDLSYGYTF
TGTGCCAGCAGCGCACCGGACAGGGATTTATCCTATGGCTACACCTTC
>TRBV30|TRBJ1-2|-|-
CAWSWGYQGNYGYTF
TGTGCCTGGAGTTGGGGGTATCAGGGGAACTATGGCTACACCTTC
>TRBV19|TRBJ1-6|-|-
CASSIPRRGANNSPLHF
TGTGCCAGTAGTATTCCCCGGAGGGGAGCAAACAATTCACCCCTCCACTTT
>TRBV4-3|TRBJ1-2|-|once
CASSQGAAPNYGYTF
TGCGCCAGCAGCCAAGGGGCAGCTCCTAACTATGGCTACACCTTC
>TRBV7-7|TRBJ2-7|TRBD2|few
CASTPGLAGYEQYF
TGTGCTAGCACGCCGGGACTAGCGGGCTACGAGCAGTACTTC